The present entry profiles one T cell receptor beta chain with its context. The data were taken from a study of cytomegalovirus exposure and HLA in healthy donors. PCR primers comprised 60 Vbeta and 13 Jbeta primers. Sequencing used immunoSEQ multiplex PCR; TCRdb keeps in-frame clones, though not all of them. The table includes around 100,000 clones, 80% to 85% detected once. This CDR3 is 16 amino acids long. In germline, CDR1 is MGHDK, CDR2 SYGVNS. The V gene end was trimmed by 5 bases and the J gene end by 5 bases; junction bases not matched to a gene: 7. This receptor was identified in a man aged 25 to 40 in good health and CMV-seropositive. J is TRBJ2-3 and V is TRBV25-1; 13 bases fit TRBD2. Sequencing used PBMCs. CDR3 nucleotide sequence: TGTGCCAGCAGTATCTGGACTAGCGGGAGAAAAGATACGCAGTATTTT. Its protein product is CASSIWTSGRKDTQYF. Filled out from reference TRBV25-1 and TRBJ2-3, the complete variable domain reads EADIYQTPRYLVIGTGKKITLECSQTMGHDKMYWYQQDPGMELHLIHYSYGVNSTEKGDLSSESTVSRIRTEHFPLTLESARPSHTSQYLCASSIWTSGRKDTQYFGPGTRLTVL.